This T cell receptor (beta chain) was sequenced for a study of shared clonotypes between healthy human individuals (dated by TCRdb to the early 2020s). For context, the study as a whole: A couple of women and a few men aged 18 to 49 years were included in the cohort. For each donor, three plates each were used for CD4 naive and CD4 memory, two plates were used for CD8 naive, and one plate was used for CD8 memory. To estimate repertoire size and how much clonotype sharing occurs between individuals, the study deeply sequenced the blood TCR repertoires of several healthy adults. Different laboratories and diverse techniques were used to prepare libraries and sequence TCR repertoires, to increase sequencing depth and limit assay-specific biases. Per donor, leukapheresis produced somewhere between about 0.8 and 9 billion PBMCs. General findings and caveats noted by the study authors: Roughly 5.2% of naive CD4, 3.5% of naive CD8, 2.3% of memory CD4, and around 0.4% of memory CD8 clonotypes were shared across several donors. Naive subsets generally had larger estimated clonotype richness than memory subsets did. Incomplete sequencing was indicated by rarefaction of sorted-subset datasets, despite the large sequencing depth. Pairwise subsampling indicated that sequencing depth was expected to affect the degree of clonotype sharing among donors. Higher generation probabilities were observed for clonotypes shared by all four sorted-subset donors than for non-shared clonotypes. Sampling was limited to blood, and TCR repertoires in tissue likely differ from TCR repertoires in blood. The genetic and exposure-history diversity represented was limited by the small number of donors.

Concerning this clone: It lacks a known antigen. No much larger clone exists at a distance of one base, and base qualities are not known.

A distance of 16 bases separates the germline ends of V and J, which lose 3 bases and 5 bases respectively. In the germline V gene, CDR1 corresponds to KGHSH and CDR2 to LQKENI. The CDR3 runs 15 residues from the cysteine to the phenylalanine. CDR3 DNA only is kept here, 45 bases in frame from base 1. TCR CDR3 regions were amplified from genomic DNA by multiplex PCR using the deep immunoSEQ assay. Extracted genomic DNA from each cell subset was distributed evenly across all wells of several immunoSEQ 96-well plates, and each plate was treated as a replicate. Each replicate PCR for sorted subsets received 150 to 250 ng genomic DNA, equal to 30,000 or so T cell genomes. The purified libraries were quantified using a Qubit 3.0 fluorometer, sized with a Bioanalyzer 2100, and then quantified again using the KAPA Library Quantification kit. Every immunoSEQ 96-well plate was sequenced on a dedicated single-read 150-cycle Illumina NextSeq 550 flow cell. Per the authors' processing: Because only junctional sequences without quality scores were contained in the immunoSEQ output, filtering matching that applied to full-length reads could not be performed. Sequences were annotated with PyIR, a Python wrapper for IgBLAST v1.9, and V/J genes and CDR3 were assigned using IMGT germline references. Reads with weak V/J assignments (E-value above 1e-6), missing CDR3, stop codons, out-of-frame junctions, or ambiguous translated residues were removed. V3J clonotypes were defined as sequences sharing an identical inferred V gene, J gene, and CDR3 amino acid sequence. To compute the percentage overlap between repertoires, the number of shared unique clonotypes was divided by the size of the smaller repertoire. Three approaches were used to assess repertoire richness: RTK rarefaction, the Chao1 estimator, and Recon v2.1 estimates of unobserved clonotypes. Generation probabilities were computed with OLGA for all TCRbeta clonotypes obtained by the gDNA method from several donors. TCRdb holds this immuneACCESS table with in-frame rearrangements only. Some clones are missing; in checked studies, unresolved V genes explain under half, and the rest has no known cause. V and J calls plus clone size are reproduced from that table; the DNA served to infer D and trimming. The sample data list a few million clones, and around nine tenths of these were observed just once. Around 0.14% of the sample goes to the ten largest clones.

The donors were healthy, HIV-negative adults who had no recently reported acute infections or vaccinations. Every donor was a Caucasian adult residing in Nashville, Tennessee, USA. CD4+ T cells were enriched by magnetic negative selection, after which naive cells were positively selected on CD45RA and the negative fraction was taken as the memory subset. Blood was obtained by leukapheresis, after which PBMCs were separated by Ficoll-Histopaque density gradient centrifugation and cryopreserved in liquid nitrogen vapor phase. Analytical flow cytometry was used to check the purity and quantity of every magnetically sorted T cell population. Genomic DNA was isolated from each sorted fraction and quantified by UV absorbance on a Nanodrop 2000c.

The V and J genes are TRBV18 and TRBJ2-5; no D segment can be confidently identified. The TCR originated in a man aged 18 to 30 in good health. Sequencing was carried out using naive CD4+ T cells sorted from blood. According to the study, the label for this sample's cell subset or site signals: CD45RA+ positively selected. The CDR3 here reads CASSPGSGVGETQYF. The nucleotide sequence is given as TGTGCCAGCTCACCCGGTTCGGGTGTAGGGGAGACCCAGTACTTC.